One sample yielded the 23 T cell receptor beta chains listed below, sequenced in a study of shared clonotypes between healthy human individuals. TCRdb's table, derived via immunoSEQ multiplex PCR, lists solely in-frame clones and lacks some. This repertoire shows 1,500,000 or so clones, over 95% found once; its top ten account for about 1%. Sequenced sample: naive CD4+ T cells sorted from blood. Subset reported: CD45RA+ positively selected. These receptors originate from a man aged 30-40 years in good health.

This chain joins TRBV19 and TRBJ2-7; TRBD1 matches 9 bases. The CDR3 is made up of 15 amino acids. Germline trimming cut 3 bases from V and 6 bases from J; bases unmatched to any gene: 9. Germline values: CDR1 LNHDA, CDR2 SQIVND (reference sequence). In DNA, the CDR3 is TGTGCCAGTAGTATCGCGGGACAGGGTCTTGCCGAGCAGTACTTC. Translating gives CASSIAGQGLAEQYF.

This rearrangement joins TRBV19 to TRBJ2-1; 14 positions agree with TRBD2. Trimming at V came to 5 bases and at J to 6 bases, leaving 9 bases not matched to a gene. There are 17 residues in the CDR3. Germline V gene data show CDR1 as LNHDA and CDR2 as SQIVND (reference sequence). The CDR3 coding sequence is TGTGCCAGTAGTTTACGGACTAGCGGGAGGTCGCCCAATGAGCAGTTCTTC. The encoded protein is CASSLRTSGRSPNEQFF.

This chain uses TRBV15 with TRBJ1-3; D is undetermined. This CDR3 has 12 residues. The germline V gene encodes CDR1 LNHNV and CDR2 YYDKDF (reference sequence). V lost 0 bases, J lost 16 bases, and 13 bases lay in between. The CDR3 nucleotides read TGTGCCACCAGCAGAGACCCAGCCATCCGGTATTTT. Translating gives CATSRDPAIRYF.

The rearrangement links TRBV5-4 to TRBJ2-3, with 8 positions matching TRBD2. Trimming at V came to 4 bases and at J to 3 bases, leaving 10 bases not matched to a gene. Per the germline V gene, CDR1 is SGHNT and CDR2 is YYREEE (reference sequence). The CDR3 is made up of 16 amino acids. CDR3 amino acids: CASSPATGGPTDTQYF. The CDR3 DNA is TGTGCCAGCAGCCCCGCCACGGGAGGGCCGACAGATACGCAGTATTTT.

In DNA form, the CDR3 reads TGTGCCAGCAGCGTAACGGCGGGGGGGGCCGGGGAGCTGTTTTTT. Translating it yields CASSVTAGGAGELFF. The chain links TRBV9 to TRBJ2-2, with 9 bases lining up with TRBD2. The CDR3 is 15 residues long. With 1 base clipped from V and 6 bases from J, the junction kept 4 bases outside the gene matches. Germline loops: CDR1 SGDLS, CDR2 YYNGEE.

This clone has just one count. This rearrangement joins TRBV2 to TRBJ2-7; 11 nucleotides align to TRBD2. This CDR3 region has 14 residues. V shed 10 bases and J 0 bases; nucleotides not matched to a gene: 5. CDR1 and CDR2 (germline): SNHLY, FYNNEI. This chain's CDR3 is CANHGTSGSYEQYF. CDR3 DNA: TGTGCCAACCACGGGACTAGCGGCTCCTACGAGCAGTACTTC.

On this clone itself: Other DNA sequences from this sample encode an identical CDR3 as well. The chain couples TRBV28 to TRBJ1-5; TRBD1 aligns across 8 bases. This CDR3 has 14 residues. With V trimmed by 1 base and J by 6 bases, 2 bases remained unmatched. Looked up from germline, CDR1 is MDHEN and CDR2 is SYDVKM. CDR3 bases: TGTGCCAGCAGTTTATCCAGGGGGCTTCAGCCCCAGCATTTT. Amino acids: CASSLSRGLQPQHF.

The chain is built from TRBV6-6 and TRBJ2-7; 7 bases align to TRBD2. J was trimmed by 5 bases and V by 7 bases; bases with no gene match: 11. The CDR3 extends over 14 amino acids. CDR1 is MNHNY and CDR2 is SVGAGI in the germline V gene (reference sequence). The CDR3 loop is CASTRGRGGNEQYF. The CDR3, as DNA: TGTGCCAGCACCAGAGGGAGGGGTGGCAACGAGCAGTACTTC.

This chain joins TRBV19 and TRBJ2-2; D call uncertain. The CDR3 length is 14 residues. Germline V gene data show CDR1 as LNHDA and CDR2 as SQIVND (reference sequence). The V end lost 6 bases, the J end lost 2 bases, and 10 bases lay between the germline ends. CDR3 loop: CASSKTQNTGELFF. The CDR3 DNA is TGTGCCAGTAGCAAGACACAAAACACCGGGGAGCTGTTTTTT.

Worth noting for this clone: Compared with germline, one end of the junction differs, possibly owing to a read error. The V call is TRBV5-1, the J call TRBJ2-1; D is ambiguous. This CDR3 comprises 14 residues. Germline-derived CDR1 and CDR2 are SGHRS and YFSETQ. The CDR3: CASSFSGSFNEQFF. The CDR3 nucleotides read TGCGCCAGCAGCTTCTCCGGGTCCTTCAATGAGCAGTTCTTC.

This rearrangement joins TRBV7-9 to TRBJ1-1; 8 bases fit TRBD1. The CDR3 is 15 amino acids. The germline V gene has CDR1 SEHNR and CDR2 FQNEAQ (reference sequence). J gave up 5 bases and V 5 bases, and 10 bases lay outside the gene matches. The CDR3 here is CASSDQTGVSTEAFF. CDR3 DNA sequence: TGTGCCAGCAGCGACCAGACAGGGGTATCGACTGAAGCTTTCTTT.

V usage is TRBV27 and J usage is TRBJ2-7; 12 bases line up with TRBD2. V lost 4 bases to trimming and J lost 0 bases; unmatched junction nucleotides: 7. Germline CDR1 and CDR2: MNHEY and SMNVEV (reference sequence). The CDR3 runs 17 residues. CDR3 loop: CASSSLGLAGSSYEQYF. The DNA for the CDR3 is TGTGCCAGCAGTTCGTTGGGACTAGCGGGTTCCTCCTACGAGCAGTACTTC.

Comments on this clone: At the DNA level, this CDR3 is encoded by other sequences in the same sample as well. The chain joins TRBV28 to TRBJ2-7, with D perhaps assigned TRBD1 or TRBD2 (5 bases each). The CDR3 contains 11 residues. The ends were cut back, 6 bases at V and 6 bases at J, with 9 bases in the middle. Germline CDR1 is MDHEN and CDR2 is SYDVKM. CDR3 sequence: CASSPRGEQYF. In nucleotides, the CDR3 is TGTGCCAGCAGCCCGAGGGGCGAGCAGTACTTC. Filled out from reference TRBV28 and TRBJ2-7, the complete variable domain reads DVKVTQSSRYLVKRTGEKVFLECVQDMDHENMFWYRQDPGLGLRLIYFSYDVKMKEKGDIPEGYSVSREKKERFSLILESASTNQTSMYLCASSPRGEQYFGPGTRLTVT.

On this clone itself: Compared with germline, one end of the junction differs, possibly owing to a read error. Other DNA sequences in the same sample also yield this CDR3. The rearrangement joins TRBV5-4 to TRBJ1-4, with a possible D match to TRBD1 (5 bases). This CDR3 has 14 amino acids. The V gene's germline CDR1 is SGHNT and CDR2 YYREEE (reference sequence). CDR3 DNA: TGTGCCAGCAGCTTGGCCGGGGGTAATGAAAAATTGTTTTTT. It encodes CASSLAGGNEKLFF. Together with reference TRBV5-4 and TRBJ1-4, the CDR3 gives the full variable domain: ETGVTQSPTHLIKTRGQQVTLRCSSQSGHNTVSWYQQALGQGPQFIFQYYREEENGRGNFPPRFSGLQFPNYSSELNVNALELDDSALYLCASSLAGGNEKLFFGSGTQLSVL.

V is TRBV7-3 and J is TRBJ1-5, with 7 bases matching TRBD1. The CDR3 runs 17 residues. CDR1 and CDR2 (germline): SGHTA, FQGTGA. Trimming removed 0 bases from V and 0 bases from J; junction bases left unmatched: 5. CDR3 nucleotide sequence: TGTGCCAGCAGCTTAACGGGACAGCCTTATAGCAATCAGCCCCAGCATTTT. Its translation is CASSLTGQPYSNQPQHF.

The V call is TRBV19, the J call TRBJ2-1, with TRBD1 matching 7 bases. CDR1 is LNHDA, CDR2 SQIVND, per germline (reference sequence). V was clipped by 8 bases and J by 2 bases; unmatched bases: 6. The CDR3 has 14 amino acids. The CDR3 DNA reads TGTGCCAGTCGAAGACAGGGAACCTACAATGAGCAGTTCTTC. Translated, it gives CASRRQGTYNEQFF. Variable domain in full (rest from reference TRBV19 and TRBJ2-1): DGGITQSPKYLFRKEGQNVTLSCEQNLNHDAMYWYRQDPGQGLRLIYYSQIVNDFQKGDIAEGYSVSREKKESFPLTVTSAQKNPTAFYLCASRRQGTYNEQFFGPGTRLTVL.

CDR3 residues: CASSFTRSGNTIYF. CDR3 DNA: TGTGCCAGCAGTTTTACCCGCTCTGGAAACACCATATATTTT. The genes are TRBV28 and TRBJ1-3; D remains ambiguous. The V and J ends lost 3 bases and 0 bases respectively, with 6 bases between them. This CDR3 spans 14 amino acids. CDR1 and CDR2 from the germline V gene are MDHEN and SYDVKM.

The chain recombines TRBV10-1 with TRBJ2-1; 9 nucleotides agree with TRBD2. The CDR3 runs 16 residues. V lost 10 bases, J lost 3 bases, and 13 bases stayed unmatched. The germline V gene has CDR1 WNHNN and CDR2 SYGVQD (reference sequence). As DNA, the CDR3 is TGCGCCACCCGGAGTAGCGGGAGTCACGGCTACAATGAGCAGTTCTTC. Its translation: CATRSSGSHGYNEQFF.

The rearrangement links TRBV7-9 to TRBJ2-3; TRBD2 matches at 9 bases. Germline V CDR1 and CDR2: SEHNR, FQNEAQ (reference sequence). The CDR3 loop spans 15 amino acids. The trim removed 5 bases at V and 1 base at J, leaving 4 bases unmatched. CDR3 region: CASSPRTSGTDTQYF. CDR3 DNA sequence: TGTGCCAGCAGCCCGCGGACTAGCGGCACAGATACGCAGTATTTT.

The DNA for the CDR3 is TGCGCCAGCAGCCAAGAGTCTGGGGCTAGCGCAATCTACGAGCAGTACTTC. This sequence encodes CASSQESGASAIYEQYF. V gene TRBV4-1 combines with J gene TRBJ2-7, with a possible D match to TRBD2 (6 bases). The V gene's germline CDR1 is MGHRA and CDR2 YSYEKL. The CDR3 runs 17 residues. V was trimmed by 0 bases and J by 3 bases, leaving 18 bases between them.

The rearrangement joins TRBV7-2 to TRBJ2-5, with no clear D. Germline V lookup: CDR1 SGHTA, CDR2 FQGNSA. V was pared by 5 bases and J by 3 bases, with 7 bases between. The CDR3 is made up of 12 amino acids. This CDR3 reads CASSPPEETQYF. The CDR3 DNA follows: TGTGCCAGCAGCCCACCGGAAGAGACCCAGTACTTC.

CDR3 residues: CASSLTLLETQYF. DNA of the CDR3: TGCGCCAGCAGCCTGACCCTCTTAGAGACCCAGTACTTC. V gene TRBV5-1 combines with J gene TRBJ2-5; D not certain. V was pared by 4 bases and J by 4 bases, with 11 bases between. Germline loops: CDR1 SGHRS, CDR2 YFSETQ. The CDR3 is 13 residues long.

This sequence joins TRBV29-1 and TRBJ2-1, with 9 bases lining up with TRBD1. V gave up 6 bases and J gave up 4 bases; unmatched junction bases: 13. Germline CDR1 is SQVTM and CDR2 is ANQGSEA. The CDR3 is 16 amino acids. The CDR3 DNA sequence: TGCAGCGTCCAGAACCCCGGGACAGGGATTTACAATGAGCAGTTCTTC. This gives the protein CSVQNPGTGIYNEQFF.